The clone carrying this T cell receptor (beta chain) was detected a few times. The ends were cut back, 5 bases at V and 2 bases at J, with 13 bases in the middle. Germline V lookup: CDR1 SGHNT, CDR2 YENEEA. The CDR3 is made up of 14 amino acids. This sample is part of a study of T cell responses to AZD1222 COVID-19 vaccine. Assay used: immunoSEQ multiplex PCR; TCRdb lists only in-frame clones, some missing. The sample shows roughly 80,000 clones, under 95% of them seen only once. V gene TRBV11-3 combines with J gene TRBJ2-7; no reliable D call. This specimen was peripheral blood, taken on day 0 of AZD1222 vaccination. This clonotype was sampled from an adult in good health. CDR3 protein: CASSTAGSAYEQYF. The CDR3 DNA reads as TGTGCCAGCAGCACCGCCGGCTCCGCCTACGAGCAGTACTTC.